This T cell receptor beta chain originates from a study of cytomegalovirus exposure and HLA in healthy donors. Study-wide results and limits: Because they were indistinguishable, some V segments, including TRBV6-2 and TRBV6-3, were excluded. An analysis done earlier found most TCR beta V segments productive about 87% or about 30% of the time.

PCR primers comprised 60 Vbeta and 13 Jbeta primers. Sequencing was performed with immunoSEQ multiplex PCR; in TCRdb, only in-frame clones are kept and a portion is missing. The profile shows roughly 100,000 clones, around three quarters of them singletons. On this clone itself: The antigen is not known.

The CDR3 consists of 14 residues. Unmatched junction bases numbered 10, after V lost 4 bases and J lost 8 bases. CDR1 is SGDLS and CDR2 is YYNGEE in the germline V gene. The source is a male donor in good health and CMV-seropositive. Sequenced sample: PBMCs. V is TRBV9 and J is TRBJ1-2, with TRBD1 identical over 8 bases. The chain's CDR3 is CASSPGGGFVGYTF. The DNA of the CDR3 is TGTGCCAGCAGCCCAGGGGGCGGTTTTGTGGGCTACACCTTC.